The T cell receptor beta chain described here comes from a study of cytomegalovirus exposure and HLA in healthy donors. Study results and limitations: Most of the TCR beta V segments (in an earlier analysis) were productive either about 90% or about 30% of the time. DRB1 had the most TCR associations and HLA-C the fewest, a later analysis found, with rates varying by HLA locus. According to reports, the classifier identified cytomegalovirus status with high specificity and sensitivity.

Germline V gene sequence: CDR1 GTSNPN, CDR2 SVGIG (reference sequence). This CDR3 has 14 amino acids. J was trimmed by 7 bases and V by 6 bases; bases with no gene match: 10. It was with 60 Vbeta and 13 Jbeta primers that the PCR ran. This table comes from immunoSEQ multiplex PCR, and its TCRdb copy is limited to in-frame clones, with some not included. The sample includes under 200,000 clones, around four fifths of them seen just once. As for this clone: What it recognizes is unknown.

The clonotype comes from a man aged 25-45 years in good health and CMV-seronegative. The chain is built from TRBV30 and TRBJ2-1, with 9 positions matching TRBD2. The specimen sequenced was PBMCs. The CDR3 spells CACSRASGVNEQFF. CDR3 in DNA: TGTGCCTGTTCTCGGGCTAGCGGGGTTAATGAGCAGTTCTTC.